The 7 T cell receptor beta chains listed next were all sequenced from one sample in a study of T cells after yellow fever vaccination. A single record per CDR3 protein comes from TCRdb applying MiXCR to the 5' RACE reads. The repertoire holds around 300,000 distinct CDR3 sequences, over 4% seen once, with roughly 24% in the top ten. This specimen consisted of PBMCs, obtained 5 days after the yellow fever booster vaccination. These receptors originate from a man in his late teens or twenties who received the YFV17D yellow fever vaccine.

The chain combines TRBV7-7 with TRBJ2-2; TRBD2 matches at 14 bases. The CDR3 extends over 18 amino acids. CDR1 SSHAT and CDR2 FNYEAQ come from the germline V gene (reference sequence). J lost 2 bases, V lost 4 bases, and 6 bases had no gene match. CDR3 bases: TGTGCCAGCAGCTCTCGACTAGCGGGGGGGATCAACACCGGGGAGCTGTTTTTT. Its translation is CASSSRLAGGINTGELFF. The full variable domain, rest sourced from reference TRBV7-7 and TRBJ2-2, is GAGVSQSPRYKVTKRGQDVTLRCDPISSHATLYWYQQALGQGPEFLTYFNYEAQPDKSGLPSDRFSAERPEGSISTLTIQRTEQRDSAMYRCASSSRLAGGINTGELFFGEGSRLTVL.

This clonotype has just a few counts. This CDR3 reads CASSLGGGRMNTEAFF. The CDR3 DNA reads TGTGCCAGCAGCTTGGGGGGGGGACGGATGAACACTGAAGCTTTCTTT. The chain carries TRBV5-4 and TRBJ1-1; D is possibly TRBD1 (5 bases). This CDR3 is built from 16 residues. Germline assignment: CDR1 SGHNT and CDR2 YYREEE (reference sequence). V lost 0 bases and J lost 0, with 12 bases in between.

This clonotype was counted ten times or more. V is TRBV7-9 and J is TRBJ2-7; D not resolved. Germline CDR1 is SEHNR and CDR2 is FQNEAQ (reference sequence). The CDR3 has 11 amino acids. With 3 bases removed from V and 7 bases from J, the gap between germline ends came to 7 bases. The CDR3 nucleotides read TGTGCCAGCAGCTTGTCCCTAGAGCAGTACTTC. Its protein product is CASSLSLEQYF.

V usage is TRBV7-2 and J usage is TRBJ1-5, with D possibly being TRBD1 (6 bases). Germline V gene data show CDR1 as SGHTA and CDR2 as FQGNSA. Trimming took 5 bases from V and 1 from J, leaving 12 bases between them. The CDR3 contains 15 residues. DNA of the CDR3: TGTGCCAGCAGCCTTACAGGGTGGAGCAATCAGCCCCAGCATTTT. It encodes CASSLTGWSNQPQHF.

In its sample, this clonotype was seen many times. This chain uses TRBV6-2 or TRBV6-3 with TRBJ2-3; TRBD2 is a possible D gene (5 bases). There are 17 residues in the CDR3. Germline lookup yields CDR1 MNHEY and CDR2 SVGEGT. The V end lost 2 bases, the J end lost 0 bases, and 15 bases lay between the germline ends. The CDR3 DNA is TGTGCCAGCAGTTACGGGCAAGTAAGGACTAGCACAGATACGCAGTATTTT. Its translation: CASSYGQVRTSTDTQYF.

The J gene is TRBJ2-7, the V gene TRBV20-1, with TRBD1 matching 10 bases. Trimming removed 3 bases from V and 5 bases from J; junction bases left unmatched: 13. Germline V gives CDR1 DFQATT, CDR2 SNEGSKA (reference sequence). The CDR3 runs to 16 residues. The CDR3: CSARAKWTGGVDEQYF. CDR3 nucleotides: TGCAGTGCTAGGGCAAAATGGACAGGGGGTGTCGACGAGCAGTACTTC.

This clonotype occurred a few times. This sequence joins TRBV7-8 and TRBJ2-5, with TRBD1 matching over 11 bases. CDR3 length equals 17 residues. Per germline, CDR1 SGHVS and CDR2 FQNEAQ. The J segment lost 5 bases and the V segment lost 5 bases, leaving 13 bases of the junction unmatched. In DNA, the CDR3 is TGTGCCAGCAGCCGGTTAGCTGGACAGGGGGCTGCGGAGACCCAGTACTTC. Translating gives CASSRLAGQGAAETQYF.